The clone carrying this T cell receptor beta chain was seen a few times. The data belong to a study of OX40 agonist ivuxolimab in advanced cancers. Measured with immunoSEQ multiplex PCR; TCRdb has only the in-frame clones, and not every one. Seen here are about 19,000 clones, roughly 85% observed once, and the top ten hold about 14%. The germline gives CDR1 GTSNPN, CDR2 SVGIG (reference sequence). This CDR3 is built from 12 residues. V was cut by 2 bases and J by 7 bases, with 11 bases left in between. The sample was CD4+ or CD8+ T cells sorted from blood, taken in a trial of the OX40 agonist ivuxolimab. This TCR derives from an adult with an advanced solid tumor such as melanoma, head and neck, liver or kidney cancer. The V gene is TRBV30, the J gene TRBJ1-1; tentative D call: TRBD1 (6 bases). CDR3 loop: CAWSLQGIEAFF. The CDR3 bases are TGTGCCTGGAGTCTACAGGGCATTGAAGCTTTCTTT.